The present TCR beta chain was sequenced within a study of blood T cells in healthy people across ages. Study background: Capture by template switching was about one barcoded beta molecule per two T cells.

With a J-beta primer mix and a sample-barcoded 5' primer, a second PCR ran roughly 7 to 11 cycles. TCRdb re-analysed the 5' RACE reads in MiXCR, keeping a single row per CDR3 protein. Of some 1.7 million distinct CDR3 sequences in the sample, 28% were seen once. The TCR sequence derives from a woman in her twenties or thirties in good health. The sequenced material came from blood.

This CDR3 reads CVPGGRANTEAFF. In DNA, the CDR3 is TGTGTCCCCGGGGGGAGAGCGAACACTGAAGCTTTCTTT. The chain joins TRBV6-1 to TRBJ1-1; maybe TRBD1 (5 bases). Germline CDR1 MNHNS, CDR2 SASEGT. This CDR3 is built from 13 residues.